A single sample is the source of the 19 T cell receptor beta chains below, sequenced in a study of blood T cell repertoires in COVID-19. Sequencing used immunoSEQ multiplex PCR; TCRdb keeps in-frame clones, though not all of them. The sample records under 300,000 clones, roughly 80% being singletons. Sequencing input: peripheral blood. The receptor set was obtained from a woman in her late teens or twenties with acute or convalescent COVID-19.

This chain uses TRBV19 with TRBJ2-4; D may be TRBD1 (6 bases). Germline assignment: CDR1 LNHDA and CDR2 SQIVND (reference sequence). The CDR3 runs to 17 residues. V lost 0 bases, J lost 7 bases, and 19 bases lay in between. CDR3 sequence: CASSIDAGEIGGNIQYF. The CDR3 DNA reads as TGTGCCAGTAGTATAGATGCAGGGGAAATTGGCGGCAACATTCAGTACTTC.

The chain carries TRBV27 and TRBJ2-7; possible D gene TRBD2, 6 bases. Germline CDR1 and CDR2: MNHEY and SMNVEV (reference sequence). Trimming pared 6 bases from V and 4 bases from J, leaving 7 bases between. The CDR3 contains 11 residues. The CDR3 here is CASRGGYEQYF. The CDR3 DNA follows: TGTGCCAGCAGGGGGGGTTACGAGCAGTACTTC.

Notes on this clone: One end of the junction does not line up with germline, which may come from a read error. This chain connects TRBV4-2 to TRBJ1-2, with D tentatively TRBD1 (6 bases). The CDR3 extends over 13 amino acids. Germline CDR1 and CDR2: LGHNA and YNFKEQ. CDR3 amino acids: CASSKDRLAGYTF. The CDR3 DNA reads TGTGCCAGCAGCAAAGACAGGTTGGCTGGCTACACCTTC.

This chain connects TRBV10-3 to TRBJ2-3; TRBD1 matches at 7 bases. CDR3 length: 14 residues. V lost 6 bases and J lost 0; bases outside the gene matches: 3. CDR1 and CDR2 (germline): ENHRY, SYGVKD. The CDR3 sequence is CAIRQGPSTDTQYF. Written as DNA, the CDR3 is TGTGCCATCAGACAGGGGCCCAGCACAGATACGCAGTATTTT.

The chain has TRBV27 and TRBJ2-3; TRBD2 is a possible D gene (6 bases). The CDR3 contains 15 residues. Looked up from germline, CDR1 is MNHEY and CDR2 is SMNVEV (reference sequence). Trimming removed 2 bases from V and 2 bases from J, with 11 bases in between. The CDR3 nucleotides read TGTGCCAGCAGTTTAGATGGGGGGTCCACAGATACGCAGTATTTT. Encoded protein: CASSLDGGSTDTQYF.

The gene calls are TRBV6-5 and TRBJ2-1, with a weak D call TRBD1 (7 bases). V lost 8 bases and J lost 6, with 17 bases in between. Looked up from germline, CDR1 is MNHEY and CDR2 is SVGAGI. The CDR3 has 14 residues. The CDR3 spells CASDGDREVNEQFF. CDR3 coding DNA: TGTGCCAGCGATGGAGACAGGGAGGTCAATGAGCAGTTCTTC.

V is TRBV6-1 and J is TRBJ2-5, with D tentatively TRBD1 (6 bases). CDR3 length: 16 residues. The V gene lost 3 bases and the J gene lost 7 bases, with 21 bases spanning the gap. CDR1 is MNHNS, CDR2 SASEGT, per germline. This CDR3 reads CASSDISAGARGTQYF. For the CDR3, the DNA is TGTGCCAGCAGTGACATATCGGCAGGGGCAAGGGGGACCCAGTACTTC.

This chain links TRBV7-3 with TRBJ2-7, with a weak D call TRBD2 (5 bases). V lost 4 bases and J 1 base, leaving 11 bases between the germline ends. From germline, CDR1 is SGHTA and CDR2 FQGTGA. The CDR3 spans 14 residues. CDR3 bases: TGTGCCAGCAGCTCGGCGGGCGGTTCCTACGAGCAGTACTTC. This codes for CASSSAGGSYEQYF. The full variable domain, with the rest looked up from reference TRBV7-3 and TRBJ2-7, is GAGVSQTPSNKVTEKGKYVELRCDPISGHTALYWYRQSLGQGPEFLIYFQGTGAADDSGLPNDRFFAVRPEGSVSTLKIQRTERGDSAVYLCASSSAGGSYEQYFGPGTRLTVT.

The chain combines TRBV27 with TRBJ2-3; 13 bases are a match to TRBD2. Per germline, CDR1 MNHEY and CDR2 SMNVEV (reference sequence). J gave up 5 bases and V 7 bases, and 15 bases lay outside the gene matches. The CDR3 is 18 residues long. This CDR3 reads CASIKTPGLAGILDTQYF. CDR3 bases: TGTGCCAGCATAAAAACGCCGGGACTAGCGGGAATCTTAGATACGCAGTATTTT.

V usage is TRBV7-9 and J usage is TRBJ2-3; D is ambiguous. Per the germline V gene, CDR1 is SEHNR and CDR2 is FQNEAQ (reference sequence). The CDR3 is made up of 12 amino acids. Trimming pared 5 bases from V and 5 bases from J, leaving 8 bases between. In DNA form, the CDR3 reads TGTGCCAGCAGCACAGTTCAAGATACGCAGTATTTT. Its translation: CASSTVQDTQYF.

This chain connects TRBV5-8 to TRBJ1-3, with D possibly TRBD1 on 5 matching bases. Germline V CDR1 and CDR2: SGHTS, YDEGEE. Deletions cut 3 bases from V and 2 bases from J, with 9 bases between. This CDR3 has 14 residues. CDR3 nucleotide sequence: TGTGCCAGCAGCTCAAGACAGACTGGAAACACCATATATTTT. Translated: CASSSRQTGNTIYF.

The chain carries TRBV5-1 and TRBJ1-2; a weak D match, TRBD1 (5 bases). Trimming cost V 4 bases and J 8 bases, with 18 bases left between them. Per the germline V gene, CDR1 is SGHRS and CDR2 is YFSETQ. The CDR3 spans 14 residues. As DNA, the CDR3 is TGCGCCAGCAGCCCCGCGCTTGGGGGGTTAGGCTACACCTTC. Encoded protein: CASSPALGGLGYTF.

The chain uses TRBV6-2 or TRBV6-3 and TRBJ2-7; perhaps TRBD2 as D (6 bases). Germline V CDR1 and CDR2: MNHEY, SVGEGT. V lost 2 bases and J lost 3, with 23 bases in between. The CDR3 covers 18 residues. CDR3 sequence: CASSYHAPSSEEIYEQYF. The CDR3, as DNA: TGTGCCAGCAGTTACCACGCCCCTTCTAGCGAGGAGATCTACGAGCAGTACTTC.

V usage is TRBV7-2 and J usage is TRBJ2-2, with D perhaps TRBD2 (5 bases). V was pared by 2 bases and J by 5 bases, with 6 bases between. The CDR3 extends over 13 amino acids. Germline CDR1 and CDR2: SGHTA and FQGNSA. The CDR3 loop is CASSLRGTGELFF. CDR3 nucleotide sequence: TGTGCCAGCAGCTTACGAGGGACCGGGGAGCTGTTTTTT. The whole variable domain, filled in from reference TRBV7-2 and TRBJ2-2, reads GAGVSQSPSNKVTEKGKDVELRCDPISGHTALYWYRQSLGQGLEFLIYFQGNSAPDKSGLPSDRFSAERTGGSVSTLTIQRTQQEDSAVYLCASSLRGTGELFFGEGSRLTVL.

The rearrangement links TRBV27 to TRBJ2-1; 10 nucleotides line up with TRBD2. The CDR3 contains 15 residues. The germline V gene has CDR1 MNHEY and CDR2 SMNVEV (reference sequence). V dropped 5 bases and J dropped 3; count of bases not matched to a gene: 4. The CDR3 DNA sequence: TGTGCCAGCAGTCACACTAGCGGGAACTACAATGAGCAGTTCTTC. As protein: CASSHTSGNYNEQFF.

This CDR3 reads CASSHDRTGRKETQYF. The DNA for the CDR3 is TGCGCCAGCAGCCATGATCGGACAGGGAGGAAAGAGACCCAGTACTTC. The V gene is TRBV4-3, the J gene TRBJ2-5, with 8 bases identical to TRBD1. Germline V CDR1 and CDR2: LGHNA, YSLEER. This CDR3 is built from 16 residues. The J segment lost 3 bases and the V segment lost 3 bases, leaving 9 bases of the junction unmatched.

The chain links TRBV14 to TRBJ2-2; D is perhaps TRBD1 (6 bases). Germline V lookup: CDR1 SGHDN, CDR2 FVKESK. The CDR3 is 15 amino acids. Trimming stripped 4 bases from V and 3 bases from J, with 12 bases between. The CDR3: CASSLGHRYTGELFF. The CDR3 nucleotides are TGTGCCAGCAGCCTGGGACATCGATACACCGGGGAGCTGTTTTTT.

This clone was seen only once. The rearrangement joins TRBV18 to TRBJ1-6; perhaps TRBD1 as D (6 bases). The CDR3 extends over 15 amino acids. V was pared by 1 base and J by 10 bases, with 14 bases between. The V gene's germline CDR1 is KGHSH and CDR2 LQKENI. The CDR3 region has the DNA TGTGCCAGCTCACCACGGACAGTTTTGGAATCACCCCTCCACTTT. It is translated as CASSPRTVLESPLHF.

The chain employs TRBV2 and TRBJ2-1; perhaps TRBD2 as D (5 bases). The CDR3 length is 13 residues. V gave up 6 bases and J gave up 0 bases, with 6 bases separating them. CDR1 SNHLY and CDR2 FYNNEI come from the germline V gene. CDR3: CASSEGSYNEQFF. As DNA, the CDR3 is TGTGCCAGCAGCGAGGGCTCCTACAATGAGCAGTTCTTC.